These 16 T cell receptor beta chains were all obtained from the same sample, sequenced in a study of human T cells and chemical hapten exposure. Time point given: pre-sensitization, week 0. Treatment of the sample: therapeutic diphenylcyclopropenone sensitization with weekly scalp DPC. From the RACE reads, TCRdb called clonotypes with MiXCR, one entry per CDR3 protein. Of roughly 64,000 distinct CDR3 sequences in the sample, about 11% were seen once. Sequencing was performed on whole blood, taken in connection with sensitization to the hapten diphenylcyclopropenone (DPC). The receptors stem from a middle-aged woman with alopecia areata. Some clones in this sample may be carry-over from other donors' samples.

This clonotype was seen once. The CDR3, as DNA: TGCAGCGTTGCCCGACAGGGAGGCGATGGCTACACCTTC. Translated, it gives CSVARQGGDGYTF. The chain joins TRBV29-1 to TRBJ1-2, with TRBD1 identical over 7 bases. Trimming took 4 bases from V and 6 from J; bases not matched to a gene: 8. This CDR3 comprises 13 residues. Germline V gives CDR1 SQVTM, CDR2 ANQGSEA.

This clonotype came up a few times. The CDR3 bases are TGTGCCAGCAGCTTAGAGGGACAGTTTAACTATGGCTACACCTTC. Translating gives CASSLEGQFNYGYTF. The chain is built from TRBV7-8 and TRBJ1-2, with 7 bases that match TRBD1. V gave up 1 base and J gave up 1 base; unmatched junction bases: 3. The CDR3 length is 15 residues. CDR1 and CDR2 (germline): SGHVS, FQNEAQ.

This clonotype was picked up many times. The chain uses TRBV12-3 or TRBV12-4 and TRBJ1-2; D ambiguous. Trimming pared 5 bases from V and 7 bases from J, leaving 14 bases between. The CDR3 loop spans 13 amino acids. CDR3 DNA sequence: TGTGCCAGCAGTGGACCCTACTTGGGTGGCTACACCTTC. Translation: CASSGPYLGGYTF.

This clonotype was seen a handful of times. The rearrangement joins TRBV6-6 to TRBJ1-3; the D gene is possibly TRBD1 (6 bases). CDR3 length: 16 residues. Germline CDR1 reads MNHNY; CDR2 reads SVGAGI (reference sequence). Between the trimmed V and J ends, which lost 0 bases and 1 base, there was a span of 10 bases. CDR3 amino acids: CASSYSQGPSGNTIYF. DNA of the CDR3: TGTGCCAGCAGTTACTCACAGGGACCTTCTGGAAACACCATATATTTT.

This clonotype was seen more than once but under ten times. The V gene is TRBV6-2 or TRBV6-3, the J gene TRBJ1-6; no reliable D call. CDR1 and CDR2 from the germline V gene are MNHEY and SVGEGT. V lost 10 bases and J lost 10, with 17 bases in between. The CDR3 has 13 residues. The CDR3: CATRRILGSPLHF. For the CDR3, the DNA is TGTGCCACCCGACGGATATTGGGATCACCCCTCCACTTT.

The V and J genes are TRBV7-2 and TRBJ2-1; the D gene could be TRBD1 or TRBD2 (5 bases each). The CDR3 length is 13 residues. Germline V lookup: CDR1 SGHTA, CDR2 FQGNSA. V lost 4 bases to trimming and J lost 6 bases, with 10 bases between them. CDR3: CASSSGRGNEQFF. Here the CDR3 DNA reads TGTGCCAGCAGCTCGGGAAGGGGCAATGAGCAGTTCTTC.

This clonotype was observed a few times. The chain joins TRBV20-1 to TRBJ1-4; TRBD1 aligns across 8 bases. Losses at the gene ends were 4 bases for V and 3 bases for J; bases not matched to a gene: 4. Germline V gives CDR1 DFQATT, CDR2 SNEGSKA (reference sequence). The CDR3 totals 14 residues. The DNA of the CDR3 is TGCAGTGCTAACGACAGGGGCGCTAATGAAAAACTGTTTTTT. This sequence encodes CSANDRGANEKLFF.

Ten or more counts support this clonotype. The rearrangement uses TRBV7-3 and TRBJ2-2, with TRBD1 matching over 7 bases. Trimming removed 6 bases from V and 1 base from J; junction bases left unmatched: 2. This CDR3 comprises 14 residues. CDR1 is SGHTA, CDR2 FQGTGA, per germline. The CDR3 here is CASRRDRNTGELFF. The CDR3 DNA reads TGTGCCAGCAGACGGGACAGGAACACCGGGGAGCTGTTTTTT. Combining the CDR3 with reference TRBV7-3 and TRBJ2-2 gives the whole variable domain GAGVSQTPSNKVTEKGKYVELRCDPISGHTALYWYRQSLGQGPEFLIYFQGTGAADDSGLPNDRFFAVRPEGSVSTLKIQRTERGDSAVYLCASRRDRNTGELFFGEGSRLTVL.

This clonotype occurred a few times. The gene calls are TRBV5-1 and TRBJ2-1, with D possibly being TRBD2 (5 bases). CDR3 length equals 15 residues. Germline CDR1 SGHRS, CDR2 YFSETQ. Trimming cost V 1 base and J 8 bases, with 16 bases left between them. The CDR3 DNA reads TGCGCCAGCAGCTTGATGGCGGGTCCTATATATGAGCAGTTCTTC. This sequence encodes CASSLMAGPIYEQFF.

The chain combines TRBV7-2 with TRBJ1-1; D unclear. This CDR3 is 15 amino acids long. V was pared by 1 base and J by 3 bases, with 12 bases between. CDR1 is SGHTA and CDR2 is FQGNSA in the germline V gene. The CDR3 coding sequence is TGTGCCAGCAGCTTAGAGGGCAGGTTCGACACTGAAGCTTTCTTT. Its translation is CASSLEGRFDTEAFF. The full variable domain, with the rest looked up from reference TRBV7-2 and TRBJ1-1, is GAGVSQSPSNKVTEKGKDVELRCDPISGHTALYWYRQSLGQGLEFLIYFQGNSAPDKSGLPSDRFSAERTGGSVSTLTIQRTQQEDSAVYLCASSLEGRFDTEAFFGQGTRLTVV.

This clonotype has ten or more counts. The rearrangement uses TRBV7-9 and TRBJ1-5; no clear D gene. Trimming removed 0 bases from V and 5 bases from J, with 5 bases in between. Germline CDR1 and CDR2: SEHNR and FQNEAQ (reference sequence). There are 13 residues in the CDR3. CDR3 nucleotide sequence: TGTGCCAGCAGCTTAGCAGGAGATCAGCCCCAGCATTTT. Amino acids: CASSLAGDQPQHF.

This clonotype was detected a few times. This sequence joins TRBV2 and TRBJ2-7; D unclear. V lost 8 bases and J 2 bases, leaving 10 bases between the germline ends. The CDR3 sequence is 12 residues long. In germline, CDR1 is SNHLY, CDR2 FYNNEI. The CDR3 region is CASSADTYEQYF. CDR3 nucleotides: TGTGCCAGCTCGGCAGATACCTACGAGCAGTACTTC.

There are a few counts of this clonotype. The chain couples TRBV3-1 to TRBJ1-6; D remains ambiguous. CDR1 LGHDT and CDR2 YNNKEL come from the germline V gene (reference sequence). CDR3 length equals 13 residues. V was clipped by 0 bases and J by 10 bases, with 7 bases between them. CDR3 nucleotides: TGTGCCAGCAGCCAAGAGGACCTCTCACCCCTCCACTTT. Protein: CASSQEDLSPLHF.

This clonotype was seen a handful of times. The chain combines TRBV20-1 with TRBJ1-6; TRBD1 matches 7 bases. There are 13 residues in the CDR3. CDR1 and CDR2 (germline): DFQATT, SNEGSKA (reference sequence). V was pared by 6 bases and J by 8 bases, with 7 bases of the junction left unmatched. This chain's CDR3 is CSAARDSYSPLHF. In nucleotides, the CDR3 is TGCAGTGCCGCCCGGGACAGCTATTCACCCCTCCACTTT.

This clonotype was seen a few times. The chain uses TRBV7-2 and TRBJ2-2; D ambiguous. V lost 2 bases, J lost 6 bases, and 13 bases lay in between. CDR3 length: 15 amino acids. CDR1 and CDR2 from the germline V gene are SGHTA and FQGNSA. The CDR3 loop reads CASSLQSSYSGELFF. The CDR3 bases are TGTGCCAGCAGCTTACAATCTAGTTATTCCGGGGAGCTGTTTTTT. Looking up the rest from reference TRBV7-2 and TRBJ2-2 gives the full variable domain: GAGVSQSPSNKVTEKGKDVELRCDPISGHTALYWYRQSLGQGLEFLIYFQGNSAPDKSGLPSDRFSAERTGGSVSTLTIQRTQQEDSAVYLCASSLQSSYSGELFFGEGSRLTVL.

This clonotype was picked up many times. The chain carries TRBV6-2 or TRBV6-3 and TRBJ1-2; 12 bases line up with TRBD1. Losses at the gene ends were 5 bases for V and 6 bases for J; bases not matched to a gene: 4. Germline CDR1 reads MNHEY; CDR2 reads SVGEGT. There are 14 residues in the CDR3. The CDR3 DNA reads TGTGCCAGCAGTCGGGACAGGGGGCTCAATGGCTACACCTTC. This encodes CASSRDRGLNGYTF.